The 15 T cell receptor beta chains listed next were all sequenced from one sample in a study of blood T cells in healthy people across ages. A second 7 to 11 cycle PCR used barcoded and J-beta primers. TCRdb re-called the 5' RACE reads with MiXCR, one entry per CDR3 protein. The table lists roughly 1,700,000 distinct CDR3 sequences, 25% to 30% of them singletons. The sample was blood. Source of these receptors: a woman aged 25 to 39 in good health.

This clonotype was counted at least ten times. The chain has TRBV5-1 and TRBJ2-6, with D perhaps TRBD1 or TRBD2 (5 bases each). The V end lost 2 bases, the J end lost 2 bases, and 8 bases lay between the germline ends. CDR1 is SGHRS, CDR2 YFSETQ, per germline. The CDR3 covers 15 residues. The chain's CDR3 is CASSFGDAGANVLTF. Here the CDR3 DNA reads TGCGCCAGCAGCTTTGGGGACGCTGGGGCCAACGTCCTGACTTTC.

CDR3 coding DNA: TGTGCCACCCTCAGGAACAGGACTAACTATGGCTACACCTTC. It is translated as CATLRNRTNYGYTF. The chain combines TRBV15 with TRBJ1-2, with D tentatively TRBD1 (5 bases). Germline V gives CDR1 LNHNV, CDR2 YYDKDF (reference sequence). The CDR3 extends over 14 amino acids. V lost 8 bases to trimming and J lost 0 bases, with 13 bases between them.

In DNA, the CDR3 is TGCAGCGTTGATCGGGGAACCCGAGGAGCTTTCTTT. This sequence encodes CSVDRGTRGAFF. The J gene is TRBJ1-1, the V gene TRBV29-1; no definite D call. The CDR3 consists of 12 residues. Germline V gene data show CDR1 as SQVTM and CDR2 as ANQGSEA. Trimming took off 3 bases at V and 10 bases at J, with 15 bases between the two ends.

This chain links TRBV5-1 with TRBJ2-6; TRBD1 matches at 7 bases. The CDR3 extends over 20 amino acids. Germline-derived CDR1 and CDR2 are SGHRS and YFSETQ. V gave up 4 bases and J gave up 1 base; unmatched junction bases: 17. The CDR3 DNA reads TGCGCCAGCAGCCCCGCCGCGCTCGGGACAGTCTCGTCTGGGGCCAACGTCCTGACTTTC. As protein: CASSPAALGTVSSGANVLTF.

With regard to this clonotype: The junction and the germline gene differ at one end; a read error may be behind it. This sequence joins TRBV11-2 and TRBJ2-1; TRBD2 might be the D (6 bases). The CDR3 length is 12 residues. CDR1 is SGHAT and CDR2 is FQNNGV in the germline V gene. The CDR3 nucleotides are TGTGCCAGCAGTTTAGACCGGGAGACTGGGTTCTTC. Its translation is CASSLDRETGFF.

This clonotype was observed many times. The rearrangement uses TRBV10-2 and TRBJ2-4; weak D call: TRBD1 (6 bases). Trimming pared 5 bases from V and 3 bases from J, leaving 11 bases between. In germline, CDR1 is WSHSY, CDR2 SAAADI. CDR3 length: 14 amino acids. The CDR3 coding sequence is TGCGCCAGCAGTACAGGGATCGTCAAAAACATTCAGTACTTC. Amino acids: CASSTGIVKNIQYF.

There are many counts of this clonotype. The chain joins TRBV25-1 to TRBJ2-7; 9 bases map to TRBD1. The J segment lost 5 bases and the V segment lost 4 bases, leaving 18 bases of the junction unmatched. Germline loops: CDR1 MGHDK, CDR2 SYGVNS. The CDR3 runs to 18 residues. The CDR3 loop is CASSAKGQGSLYGDEQYF. The CDR3 DNA reads TGTGCCAGCAGTGCCAAAGGACAGGGGAGCCTGTATGGGGACGAGCAGTACTTC.

In its sample, this clonotype was seen a few times. The chain is built from TRBV5-7 and TRBJ2-4; the match to TRBD1 covers 8 bases. TRBV5-7 is an ORF, and what it does is uncertain. V was pared by 4 bases and J by 0 bases, with 15 bases of the junction left unmatched. The CDR3 has 19 amino acids. The CDR3 DNA reads TGTGCCAGCAGCAGGGAGACAGGGGACAGCGTCTTAGCCAAAAACATTCAGTACTTC. Its protein product is CASSRETGDSVLAKNIQYF.

The genes are TRBV2 and TRBJ2-4, with a weak D call TRBD1 (5 bases). V was shortened by 8 bases and J by 0 bases, with 20 bases between the two germline ends. The CDR3 loop spans 17 amino acids. In germline, CDR1 is SNHLY, CDR2 FYNNEI. The CDR3 sequence is CASGASGNILAKNIQYF. For the CDR3, the DNA is TGTGCCAGCGGGGCATCAGGGAACATACTAGCCAAAAACATTCAGTACTTC.

This clonotype has just one count. The chain employs TRBV2 and TRBJ1-3, with 8 nucleotides matching TRBD1. The V and J ends lost 5 bases and 0 bases, in that order; junction bases with no gene match: 3. There are 15 residues in the CDR3. Per germline, CDR1 SNHLY and CDR2 FYNNEI. The chain's CDR3 is CASSRQGLSGNTIYF. CDR3 DNA: TGTGCCAGCAGTAGACAGGGGCTCTCTGGAAACACCATATATTTT. The full variable domain, rest sourced from reference TRBV2 and TRBJ1-3, is EPEVTQTPSHQVTQMGQEVILRCVPISNHLYFYWYRQILGQKVEFLVSFYNNEISEKSEIFDDQFSVERPDGSNFTLKIRSTKLEDSAMYFCASSRQGLSGNTIYFGEGSWLTVV.

This clonotype was counted only a few times. The chain employs TRBV5-1 and TRBJ2-1, with a possible D match to TRBD2 (6 bases). Germline V gene sequence: CDR1 SGHRS, CDR2 YFSETQ. The V and J ends lost 4 bases and 0 bases respectively, with 14 bases between them. This CDR3 has 16 residues. CDR3 DNA sequence: TGCGCCAGCAGCCATATCCCAGCGGGCTCCTACAATGAGCAGTTCTTC. Protein: CASSHIPAGSYNEQFF.

This clonotype was picked up a small number of times. The V gene is TRBV6-6, the J gene TRBJ1-2; weak D call: TRBD1 (6 bases). V was clipped by 6 bases and J by 3 bases, with 11 bases between them. The germline gives CDR1 MNHNY, CDR2 SVGAGI (reference sequence). CDR3 length: 13 amino acids. CDR3 protein: CASRPTGDYGYTF. For the CDR3, the DNA is TGTGCCAGCAGACCGACAGGCGACTATGGCTACACCTTC.

This chain connects TRBV5-1 to TRBJ2-5; D possibly corresponds to TRBD2 (7 bases). CDR1 and CDR2 (germline): SGHRS, YFSETQ. Trimming cost V 6 bases and J 4 bases, with 22 bases left between them. CDR3 length: 16 residues. The CDR3 spells CASTQSPSGGRETQYF. The CDR3 nucleotides read TGCGCCAGCACCCAATCCCCGTCGGGGGGCCGAGAGACCCAGTACTTC.

Concerning this clonotype: Germline and junction disagree at one end, which may indicate a read error. V and J are TRBV27 and TRBJ2-7, with D perhaps given as TRBD1 or TRBD2 (5 bases each). This CDR3 region has 14 residues. CDR1 MNHEY and CDR2 SMNVEV come from the germline V gene (reference sequence). CDR3 in amino acids: CACSWGSGTYEQYF. DNA of the CDR3: TGTGCCTGCAGTTGGGGCTCGGGGACCTACGAGCAGTACTTC.

This clonotype turned up a few times. The rearrangement links TRBV29-1 to TRBJ1-2; 9 bases match TRBD1. The trim removed 6 bases at V and 7 bases at J, leaving 6 bases unmatched. CDR3 length: 12 amino acids. Germline CDR1 and CDR2: SQVTM and ANQGSEA. The CDR3 protein is CSVLTGGPGYTF. The CDR3 bases are TGCAGCGTCCTGACAGGGGGACCTGGCTACACCTTC.